The rows below give T cell receptor beta chains drawn from one sample of a study of siplizumab effects on memory and regulatory T cells. Clones were read by immunoSEQ multiplex PCR, and TCRdb kept only the in-frame ones, dropping some. The data contain about 100,000 clones, more than 85% of them singletons. Sequenced material: CD4+ T cells sorted from blood. The source of these receptors is a human donor in good health. Each CDR3 is given with its conserved first and last residue. A D gene is named only where the DNA matches it firmly. A row's size may be missing; if present it is once, few, many or a size class.

16	NA	TRBV9	NA	TRBJ2-2	TGTGCCAGCAGCGTAGCTATCTCTTACGGGACCGGGGAGCTGTTTTTT	CASSVAISYGTGELFF
13	NA	TRBV6-1	NA	TRBJ2-5	TGTGCCAGCCGAGCCTACCCAAAAGAGACCCAGTACTTC	CASRAYPKETQYF
14	NA	TRBV7-2	NA	TRBJ1-1	TGTGCCAGCAGCTTAGGGACCATGAACACTGAAGCTTTCTTT	CASSLGTMNTEAFF
15	few	TRBV18	TRBD1	TRBJ2-1	TGTGCCAGCTCACTCGGGACAGGGGGCAACAATGAGCAGTTCTTC	CASSLGTGGNNEQFF
14	NA	TRBV27	TRBD2	TRBJ2-2	TGTGCCAGTTGGAGTTTAGCGGGGCCCGGGGAGCTGTTTTTT	CASWSLAGPGELFF
14	NA	TRBV11-2	NA	TRBJ2-7	TGTGCCAGCAGCTCCGTCGTAGGGACCTACGAGCAGTACTTC	CASSSVVGTYEQYF
16	once	TRBV7-8	TRBD1	TRBJ1-2	TGTGCCAGCAGCCCCCGGCGGGGACAGGGGGCGCACAGCTACACCTTC	CASSPRRGQGAHSYTF
12	NA	TRBV7-9	TRBD1	TRBJ1-2	TGTGCCAGCAGCCCCCGGGACAGGGGCCCGATCTTC	CASSPRDRGPIF
14	NA	TRBV4-1	NA	TRBJ1-2	TGCGCCAGCAGCCAAGACCCCAGGGTATACGGCTACACCTTC	CASSQDPRVYGYTF
15	NA	TRBV4-2	NA	TRBJ2-7	TGTGCCAGCAGCCAAGATTACGGGGCCCAGGGGGAGCAGTACTTC	CASSQDYGAQGEQYF
15	NA	TRBV4-1	NA	TRBJ2-1	TGCGCCAGCAGCCGGACCATGGATCCTGGGAATGAGCAGTTCTTC	CASSRTMDPGNEQFF
13	NA	TRBV10-3	TRBD1	TRBJ1-5	TGTGCCATCGGGGACAGCCCAATTGAGCCCCAGCATTTT	CAIGDSPIEPQHF
15	NA	TRBV5-6	NA	TRBJ1-1	TGTGCCAGCAGCTTGGGGGGGACCATGAACACTGAAGCTTTCTTT	CASSLGGTMNTEAFF
14	NA	TRBV6-1	TRBD1	TRBJ1-5	TGTGCCAGTTGTCGGGACAGCACCTATCAGCCCCAGCATTTT	CASCRDSTYQPQHF
16	NA	TRBV7-9	TRBD1	TRBJ1-6	TGTGCCAGCAGCTCGCGGTCCGGGACAGAAAATTCACCCCTCCACTTT	CASSSRSGTENSPLHF
16	NA	TRBV7-2	NA	TRBJ1-1	TGTGCCAGCAGCTTAGAGGCAGGGGCTGGGGACACTGAAGCTTTCTTT	CASSLEAGAGDTEAFF
14	NA	TRBV10-1	NA	TRBJ1-2	TGCGCCAGCAGTGAGTTGGGAGGGAACTATGGCTACACCTTC	CASSELGGNYGYTF
17	NA	TRBV28	TRBD2	TRBJ2-3	TGTGCCAGCAGTTCAGGGACTAGCGGGGGGGTGATGGATACGCAGTATTTT	CASSSGTSGGVMDTQYF
15	NA	TRBV5-1	NA	TRBJ1-4	TGCGCCAGCAGCCGACAACCGGGCACTAATGAAAAACTGTTTTTT	CASSRQPGTNEKLFF
15	once	TRBV7-3	NA	TRBJ2-1	TGTGCCAGCAGCTTAACGCCGCAGTACTACGATGAGCAGTTCTTC	CASSLTPQYYDEQFF
11	NA	TRBV29-1	TRBD1	TRBJ1-3	TGCAGCGTGGGGACAGCCAACACCATATATTTT	CSVGTANTIYF
16	once	TRBV6-5	NA	TRBJ1-3	TGTGCCAGCAGTTACACATCAGGGAGCTCTGGAAACACCATATATTTT	CASSYTSGSSGNTIYF
17	NA	TRBV18	NA	TRBJ2-1	TGTGCCAGCTCACCACCGGGTCAGGGTAGGTCCTACAATGAGCAGTTCTTC	CASSPPGQGRSYNEQFF
14	NA	TRBV18	NA	TRBJ1-3	TGTGCCAGCTCCCCGGGTCTCTCTGGAAACACCATATATTTT	CASSPGLSGNTIYF
13	NA	TRBV5-6	NA	TRBJ1-3	TGTGCCAGCAGCTTGGTTTCGGGAAACACCATATATTTT	CASSLVSGNTIYF